This entry describes one TCR beta chain. This clonotype was picked up many times. This receptor's antigen is unknown. The sample holds no much larger clone one base away, and base qualities are not on file. Libraries were prepared through 3' RACE. TCR libraries were constructed from RNA with a 3' RACE protocol that used unique molecular identifiers to correct for PCR amplification bias. As many as 12 amplicon libraries were pooled and then sequenced on an Illumina MiSeq using v2 2x250 paired-end chemistry. The original methods were these. Reads were processed with Decombinator for assignment of V and J genes and CDR3, and barcode-based correction of errors and PCR bias was applied. Repertoires were subsampled to equal depth before Gini coefficient calculation using the R ineq package. CDR3 similarity was assessed with GLIPH, Hamming distance and a shared triplet metric. TCRdb reprocessing: public reads trimmed at Q25 with fastp, clones called with MiXCR, in-frame beta chains kept. CDR3 protein duplicates are merged, each entry listing the most common genes and DNA. The V and J calls were determined by TCRdb, not by the authors. For this sample there are tens of thousands of distinct CDR3 sequences; over 6.5% appear just once. Just under 1% of the sample goes to the ten largest clones.

These data belong to a study of HIV-infected children after antiretroviral therapy interruption (dated by TCRdb to between 2019 and 2020). As for the study more broadly: Eight children were included: four on planned treatment interruption and four on continuous treatment, all with CD4+ count above 500 and viral load below 50 copies/ml. In the continuous-treatment arm, samples from corresponding weeks 0, 48 and 150 were analyzed. Alongside measurements of thymic output, the study compared TCR repertoires of children on planned treatment interruption with TCR repertoires of children on continuous antiretroviral treatment. In the interruption arm, samples were obtained at week 0, week 12, end of interruption (week 24 or 48), and about 3 years after study end. Median age was roughly 9.9 years in the interruption group and approximately 8 years in the continuous treatment group. Exposure to EBV and CMV had been recorded for most participating children. The investigation overall reported the following: The naive CD4+ Gini coefficient rose by the end of treatment interruption, suggesting clonal expansion, and returned to baseline by 3 years. The low number of patients is regarded as a limitation, and the data should be interpreted with caution. Minor non-naive CD45RA+ populations such as EMRA or stem memory cells might have been included among the sorted CD45RA+ naive cells. For naive CD4+ repertoires of PTI patients, CDR3 sharing between time points dropped once interruption began, while many sequences were shared between the end of interruption and 3 years later.

Interpreted using the paper, the treatment or condition label stands for: PENTA 11 planned treatment interruption arm or continuous ART arm. Participants were children from the United Kingdom aged 2 to 15 years who had received at least three-drug ART for at least 24 weeks. Cryopreserved PBMCs containing at least 5 million viable cells were required, and a few candidate patients were excluded because of low viable PBMC yield. Naive CD4+ CD45RA+ CD45RO- T cells were FACS-sorted from thawed PBMCs on a FACSAria III cell sorter. Sorted cells were fixed, and RNA was extracted using the RNeasy FFPE kit followed by the RNeasy Micro kit. The CDR3 contains 13 residues, cysteine and phenylalanine counted. The only DNA kept is the CDR3, 39 bases in frame from the first base. Sequences LNHDA (CDR1) and SQIVND (CDR2) are obtained from the germline V gene (reference sequence). The trim is 5 bases for V and 4 bases for J, with a gap of 9 bases between the germline ends.

Sequencing was performed on CD45RA+ CD4+ T cells from PBMCs, pooled from several time points, taken from a donor given antiretroviral therapy, either interrupted or continuous. Interpreted using the paper, the cell subset or site label stands for: naive CD4+ CD45RA+ CD45RO- T cells. The chain links TRBV19 with TRBJ1-5; no D segment can be confidently identified. The origin of this receptor is a pool of human donors with HIV. The DNA sequence follows: TGTGCCAGTAGTGTCCTTCGGAATCAGCCCCAGCATTTT. Its protein reads: CASSVLRNQPQHF.